This is a list of T cell receptor beta chains from one sample in a study of T cells in Graves' hyperthyroidism and ophthalmopathy. TCRdb re-called the multiplex PCR reads with MiXCR, one entry per CDR3 protein. The table shows around 500,000 distinct CDR3 sequences, with approximately 14% occurring only once. The sequencing input was blood. These receptors originate from a woman aged 35 to 49 with Graves' hyperthyroidism. Both conserved end residues are part of each CDR3. The order of the fields is V gene, J gene, D gene, clone size, CDR3 DNA, CDR3 protein. A D gene is named only where the DNA matches it firmly. Size is stated for part of the rows, as once, few or many counts, or as a class when the clone is expanded.

v_gene: TRBV2; j_gene: TRBJ2-3; d_gene: NA; abundance: many; CDR3nt: TGTGCCAGCGGACCTGTTGGTAGCGGTGGGGAAGCAGATACGCAGTATTTT; CDR3aa: CASGPVGSGGEADTQYF
v_gene: TRBV18; j_gene: TRBJ2-7; d_gene: NA; abundance: many; CDR3nt: TGTGCCAGCTCACCAGGCCAGCGGCAATACGAGCAGTACTTC; CDR3aa: CASSPGQRQYEQYF
v_gene: TRBV2; j_gene: TRBJ2-1; d_gene: TRBD2; abundance: NA; CDR3nt: TGTGCCAGCAGAGGACTAGCGGGAGGGCCTTTATCCTACAATGAGCAGTTCTTC; CDR3aa: CASRGLAGGPLSYNEQFF
v_gene: TRBV14; j_gene: TRBJ2-2; d_gene: TRBD2; abundance: few; CDR3nt: TGTGCCAGCAGCGCTCTAGCGGGAGGAACCGGGGAGCTGTTTTTT; CDR3aa: CASSALAGGTGELFF
v_gene: TRBV6-1; j_gene: TRBJ1-1; d_gene: NA; abundance: many; CDR3nt: TGTGCCAGCAGTGAAGCGCGCCGGGGAGCTTTCTTT; CDR3aa: CASSEARRGAFF
v_gene: TRBV6-1; j_gene: TRBJ2-7; d_gene: TRBD2; abundance: few; CDR3nt: TGTGCCAGCAGTCCAACAGCGGGAGAGCCCTACGAGCAGTACTTC; CDR3aa: CASSPTAGEPYEQYF
v_gene: TRBV7-3; j_gene: TRBJ2-1; d_gene: TRBD2; abundance: many; CDR3nt: TGTGCCAGCAGCTCCACTAGCGGCTCCTACAATGAGCAGTCCTTC; CDR3aa: CASSSTSGSYNEQSF
v_gene: TRBV5-1; j_gene: TRBJ2-3; d_gene: TRBD2; abundance: many; CDR3nt: TGCGCCAGCTCAGATCCAGTAGCGGGAGGTTCAACAGATACGCAGTATTTT; CDR3aa: CASSDPVAGGSTDTQYF
v_gene: TRBV7-2; j_gene: TRBJ1-4; d_gene: TRBD1; abundance: NA; CDR3nt: TGTGCCAGCAGCGCTACAGGGGGTTCTGAAAAACTGTTTTTT; CDR3aa: CASSATGGSEKLFF
v_gene: TRBV10-3; j_gene: TRBJ1-5; d_gene: NA; abundance: many; CDR3nt: TGTGCCATCAGTGACGCCGTGGATAGCAATCAGCCCCAGCATTTT; CDR3aa: CAISDAVDSNQPQHF
v_gene: TRBV4-1; j_gene: TRBJ2-1; d_gene: NA; abundance: many; CDR3nt: TGCGCCAGCAGACGGGAGAGCTCCTACAATGAGCAGTTCTTC; CDR3aa: CASRRESSYNEQFF
v_gene: TRBV3-1; j_gene: TRBJ2-2; d_gene: TRBD2; abundance: many; CDR3nt: TGTGCCAGCAGCCAACTAGCGGGAGGGTATACCGGGGAGCTGTTTTTT; CDR3aa: CASSQLAGGYTGELFF
v_gene: TRBV27; j_gene: TRBJ2-3; d_gene: NA; abundance: many; CDR3nt: TGTGCCAGCAGTTTCCCGTCGCGTCCACATACGCAGTATTTT; CDR3aa: CASSFPSRPHTQYF
v_gene: TRBV4-1; j_gene: TRBJ2-5; d_gene: NA; abundance: many; CDR3nt: TGCGCCAGCAGCCCCCCTGAGGGGGGAGAGACCCAGTACTTC; CDR3aa: CASSPPEGGETQYF
v_gene: TRBV12-3/TRBV12-4; j_gene: TRBJ1-5; d_gene: TRBD1; abundance: few; CDR3nt: TGTGCCAGCAGTTCCGGGACAGGGACCCTTAGCAATCAGCCCCAGCATTTT; CDR3aa: CASSSGTGTLSNQPQHF
v_gene: TRBV10-3; j_gene: TRBJ1-2; d_gene: NA; abundance: NA; CDR3nt: TGTGCCATCAGTGAGACAAAAAATAACTATGGCTACACCTTC; CDR3aa: CAISETKNNYGYTF
v_gene: TRBV5-1; j_gene: TRBJ2-5; d_gene: TRBD1; abundance: NA; CDR3nt: TGCGCCAGCAGCTGGGGCTCTACCCGGGACAGGGGTGCGGAGACCCAGTACTTC; CDR3aa: CASSWGSTRDRGAETQYF
v_gene: TRBV3-1; j_gene: TRBJ1-1; d_gene: NA; abundance: many; CDR3nt: TGTGCCAGCAGCCAAGATTACGCAGCTTTCTTT; CDR3aa: CASSQDYAAFF
v_gene: TRBV30; j_gene: TRBJ1-1; d_gene: TRBD1; abundance: NA; CDR3nt: TGTGCCTGGAGTAGATCCAACCCCGGGACAGTGAACACTGAAGCTTTCTTT; CDR3aa: CAWSRSNPGTVNTEAFF
v_gene: TRBV28; j_gene: TRBJ2-1; d_gene: NA; abundance: many; CDR3nt: TGTGCCAGCAGACTCAGGGAGCCCTACAATGAGCAGTTCTTC; CDR3aa: CASRLREPYNEQFF
v_gene: TRBV7-9; j_gene: TRBJ1-2; d_gene: NA; abundance: many; CDR3nt: TGTGCCAGCAGCTTCGACCGGACGGATGGCTACACCTTC; CDR3aa: CASSFDRTDGYTF
v_gene: TRBV20-1; j_gene: TRBJ2-7; d_gene: TRBD2; abundance: NA; CDR3nt: TGCAGTGGGTCTAGCGGGAGGATATACGAGCAGTACTTC; CDR3aa: CSGSSGRIYEQYF
v_gene: TRBV5-6; j_gene: TRBJ2-1; d_gene: NA; abundance: NA; CDR3nt: TGTGCCAGCAGCTCCACAGGGTTGAGCTCCTACGAGCAGTTCTTC; CDR3aa: CASSSTGLSSYEQFF
v_gene: TRBV9; j_gene: TRBJ2-2; d_gene: NA; abundance: NA; CDR3nt: TGTGCCAGCAGCGTAGTTTACAACACCGGGGAGCTGTTTTTT; CDR3aa: CASSVVYNTGELFF
v_gene: TRBV27; j_gene: TRBJ2-1; d_gene: TRBD2; abundance: many; CDR3nt: TGTGCCAGCAGCTCCCAAGTATCGGCGGGAGGAAAAGGGTACAATGAGCAGTTCTTC; CDR3aa: CASSSQVSAGGKGYNEQFF
v_gene: TRBV25-1; j_gene: TRBJ2-7; d_gene: NA; abundance: NA; CDR3nt: TGTGCCAGCAGTCTCCCGGGACAAGAGTACGAGCAGTACTTC; CDR3aa: CASSLPGQEYEQYF
v_gene: TRBV6-2/TRBV6-3; j_gene: TRBJ2-7; d_gene: NA; abundance: NA; CDR3nt: TGTGCCAGCAGTGCCGACAGGAATCCCTACGAGCAGTACTTC; CDR3aa: CASSADRNPYEQYF
v_gene: TRBV3-1; j_gene: TRBJ2-5; d_gene: TRBD2; abundance: many; CDR3nt: TGTGCCAGCAGCCAAGAACTCCTAGCGGGTGGGGGGATGGGCCAGTACTTC; CDR3aa: CASSQELLAGGGMGQYF
v_gene: TRBV12-3/TRBV12-4; j_gene: TRBJ2-7; d_gene: NA; abundance: many; CDR3nt: TGTGCCAGCAGTCCCCCGTTACAGTACGAGCAGTACTTC; CDR3aa: CASSPPLQYEQYF
v_gene: TRBV15; j_gene: TRBJ2-3; d_gene: TRBD2; abundance: few; CDR3nt: TGTGCCACCAGCAGAGATCGGGGAAGCGGGATGAAGCAGTATTTT; CDR3aa: CATSRDRGSGMKQYF
v_gene: TRBV15; j_gene: TRBJ2-1; d_gene: TRBD2; abundance: many; CDR3nt: TGTGCCACCAGGGACTCTAGCGGGGAGAACAATGAGCAGTTCTTC; CDR3aa: CATRDSSGENNEQFF
v_gene: TRBV20-1; j_gene: TRBJ2-2; d_gene: NA; abundance: many; CDR3nt: TGCAGTGCTAGTCCCCTGAACACCGGGGAGCTGTTTTTT; CDR3aa: CSASPLNTGELFF
v_gene: TRBV5-1; j_gene: TRBJ1-1; d_gene: NA; abundance: NA; CDR3nt: TGCGCCAGCAGCTCCGGGGCTAGAACTGAAGCTTTCTTT; CDR3aa: CASSSGARTEAFF
v_gene: TRBV29-1; j_gene: TRBJ2-1; d_gene: TRBD2; abundance: few; CDR3nt: TGCAGCGTTGAGCTACTAGCGGGAGAAAACAATGAGCAGTTCTTC; CDR3aa: CSVELLAGENNEQFF
v_gene: TRBV18; j_gene: TRBJ2-5; d_gene: NA; abundance: many; CDR3nt: TGTGCCAGCTCACCACCGCAGGCAGGGCCCCAAGAGACCCAGTACTTC; CDR3aa: CASSPPQAGPQETQYF
v_gene: TRBV5-6; j_gene: TRBJ1-1; d_gene: TRBD1; abundance: many; CDR3nt: TGTGCCAGCAGCTTCACAGGGGGAGGGGGCACTGAAGCTTTCTTT; CDR3aa: CASSFTGGGGTEAFF
v_gene: TRBV2; j_gene: TRBJ1-1; d_gene: NA; abundance: many; CDR3nt: TGTGCCAGCAGTGGACGGGGAGATGAAGCTTTCTTT; CDR3aa: CASSGRGDEAFF
v_gene: TRBV18; j_gene: TRBJ2-3; d_gene: NA; abundance: many; CDR3nt: TGTGCCAGCTCTCAAAAAGAGAGTGGAGCATCGGATACGCAGTATTTT; CDR3aa: CASSQKESGASDTQYF
v_gene: TRBV11-2; j_gene: TRBJ2-3; d_gene: NA; abundance: many; CDR3nt: TGTGCCAGCAGCTATACCCAGGGGGGTGATACGCAGTATTTT; CDR3aa: CASSYTQGGDTQYF
v_gene: TRBV19; j_gene: TRBJ2-1; d_gene: NA; abundance: many; CDR3nt: TGTGCCAGTAGCTGGGGACCGTACTACAATGAGCAGTTCTTC; CDR3aa: CASSWGPYYNEQFF
v_gene: TRBV20-1; j_gene: TRBJ1-1; d_gene: TRBD1; abundance: NA; CDR3nt: TGCAGTGCTAGATCCTATAGGAGGACAGGGGGAAAGGGATACACTGAAGCTTTCTTT; CDR3aa: CSARSYRRTGGKGYTEAFF
v_gene: TRBV20-1; j_gene: TRBJ2-3; d_gene: TRBD2; abundance: NA; CDR3nt: TGCAGTGCTGTTACTAGCGGGGGGACGGGCAGGGCCACAGATACGCAGTATTTT; CDR3aa: CSAVTSGGTGRATDTQYF
v_gene: TRBV5-1; j_gene: TRBJ2-5; d_gene: TRBD2; abundance: few; CDR3nt: TGCGCCAGCAGCATGCTAGCGGGAGTTGGCGAGACCCAGTACTTC; CDR3aa: CASSMLAGVGETQYF
v_gene: TRBV7-2; j_gene: TRBJ2-3; d_gene: NA; abundance: many; CDR3nt: TGTGCCAGCAGCTTTATGGTCTTAGCGAGGACAGATACGCAGTATTTT; CDR3aa: CASSFMVLARTDTQYF
v_gene: TRBV2; j_gene: TRBJ2-7; d_gene: NA; abundance: many; CDR3nt: TGTGCCAGCAGGGGCCTTATGAGCTCCTACGAGCAGTACTTC; CDR3aa: CASRGLMSSYEQYF
v_gene: TRBV6-5; j_gene: TRBJ2-1; d_gene: TRBD2; abundance: NA; CDR3nt: TGTGCCAGCAGTTACTCACCAGCGGGAGGGTACAATGAGCAGTTCTTC; CDR3aa: CASSYSPAGGYNEQFF
v_gene: TRBV4-2; j_gene: TRBJ1-2; d_gene: TRBD1; abundance: NA; CDR3nt: TGTGCCAGCAGCCCAATCCCGGGACAGGGGCCTAACTATGGCTACACCTTC; CDR3aa: CASSPIPGQGPNYGYTF
v_gene: TRBV18; j_gene: TRBJ1-2; d_gene: NA; abundance: few; CDR3nt: TGTGCCAGCTCACCACAGGGGACAAAGTATGGCTACACCTTC; CDR3aa: CASSPQGTKYGYTF
v_gene: TRBV28; j_gene: TRBJ2-1; d_gene: TRBD2; abundance: NA; CDR3nt: TGTGCCAGCAGTTTCATCACACTAGCGGGAACGTCCTACAATGAGCAGTTCTTC; CDR3aa: CASSFITLAGTSYNEQFF
v_gene: TRBV19; j_gene: TRBJ1-1; d_gene: TRBD1; abundance: NA; CDR3nt: TGTGCCAGTATTGACAGGGGGCGATGGTATGGCACTGAAGCTTTCTTT; CDR3aa: CASIDRGRWYGTEAFF
v_gene: TRBV28; j_gene: TRBJ2-3; d_gene: TRBD1; abundance: many; CDR3nt: TGTGCCAGCAGTTTAACCTTCGGACAGGGCACAGATACGCAGTATTTT; CDR3aa: CASSLTFGQGTDTQYF
v_gene: TRBV19; j_gene: TRBJ2-3; d_gene: TRBD2; abundance: NA; CDR3nt: TGTGCCAGTAGTATATTCTGGACTAGCGGTAGCACAGATACGCAGTATTTT; CDR3aa: CASSIFWTSGSTDTQYF
v_gene: TRBV15; j_gene: TRBJ2-7; d_gene: NA; abundance: NA; CDR3nt: TGTGCCACCAGCAGGGAGGCAGGAGTGAGCTACGAGCAGTACTTC; CDR3aa: CATSREAGVSYEQYF
v_gene: TRBV3-1; j_gene: TRBJ2-1; d_gene: NA; abundance: NA; CDR3nt: TGTGCCAGCAGCCAAACGGAAGAGCAGTTCTTC; CDR3aa: CASSQTEEQFF
v_gene: TRBV24-1; j_gene: TRBJ2-3; d_gene: NA; abundance: few; CDR3nt: TGTGCCACCAGTGGTGCTCAGCCGAGCTCGGATACGCAGTATTTT; CDR3aa: CATSGAQPSSDTQYF
v_gene: TRBV5-1; j_gene: TRBJ1-4; d_gene: NA; abundance: many; CDR3nt: TGCGCCAGCAGCTTGGAAACCGGACCGACAACTAATGAAAAACTGTTTTTT; CDR3aa: CASSLETGPTTNEKLFF
v_gene: TRBV29-1; j_gene: TRBJ2-3; d_gene: NA; abundance: many; CDR3nt: TGCAGCGCCTTCGTAATAGTTCGCACAGATACGCAGTATTTT; CDR3aa: CSAFVIVRTDTQYF
v_gene: TRBV10-2; j_gene: TRBJ2-3; d_gene: TRBD2; abundance: NA; CDR3nt: TGCGCCAGCAGAGCCGGGACTAGCGGCACAGATACGCAGTATTTT; CDR3aa: CASRAGTSGTDTQYF
v_gene: TRBV6-1; j_gene: TRBJ1-2; d_gene: TRBD1; abundance: many; CDR3nt: TGTGCCAGCAGTCCTCGTCCCGGGACAGGGGACCTATATGGCTACACCTTC; CDR3aa: CASSPRPGTGDLYGYTF